This T cell receptor (beta chain) was captured by sequencing in a study of blood T cell repertoires in COVID-19. For the study at large: Samples representing acute and convalescent COVID-19 were sourced from the United States, Italy and Spain. In each case, the material was cDNA or gDNA derived from T cells, B-cell-depleted T cells, or PBMCs.

Assay used: immunoSEQ multiplex PCR; TCRdb lists only in-frame clones, some missing. The table records over 200,000 clones, about 90% of them present only once. CDR3 length: 16 amino acids. CDR1 is SGHNT and CDR2 is YYREEE in the germline V gene (reference sequence). The V end was cut by 0 bases, the J end by 2 bases, with 11 bases between. Each participant's cohort was designated according to participant-reported clinical history. The chain combines TRBV5-4 with TRBJ2-2; unclear D gene. This TCR was sampled from a human donor in a cohort exposed to, infected with or recovered from COVID-19 (not recorded which). The donor label of this sample is uncertain. Sequenced material: PBMCs or T cells enriched from blood (not recorded which). The CDR3 DNA reads as TGTGCCAGCAGCTTGGGGCAGCGCTTAAACACCGGGGAGCTGTTTTTT. Amino acids: CASSLGQRLNTGELFF.